Below are 21 T cell receptor beta chains sequenced from a single sample in a study of beta chain features in type 1 diabetes. Points from the study as a whole: Among patients with Type 1 diabetes, TCRB CDR3s were moderately but significantly shorter in every one of the four CD4+ subsets.

As every portion of the isolated RNA was reverse transcribed, the sequencing read expressed TCRB transcripts. Assay used: immunoSEQ multiplex PCR; TCRdb lists only in-frame clones, some missing. The sample lists 300,000 to 450,000 clones, over 10% occurring once. The antigens of these receptors remain unknown. Specimen: naive CD4+ T cells from blood. The receptors were gathered from a woman between 18 and 29 years old with type 1 diabetes.

This chain connects TRBV10-3 to TRBJ1-2, with 7 nucleotides matching TRBD1. V dropped 6 bases and J dropped 5; count of bases not matched to a gene: 9. Germline V CDR1 and CDR2: ENHRY, SYGVKD. The CDR3 runs 14 residues. For the CDR3, the DNA is TGTGCCATCAGAGAAAAGGGGACAGATTATGGCTACACCTTC. Residues: CAIREKGTDYGYTF.

This clone was detected a few times. The J gene is TRBJ1-1, the V gene TRBV10-3; possible D gene TRBD1, 6 bases. Germline CDR1 reads ENHRY; CDR2 reads SYGVKD. Trimming shortened V by 10 bases and J by 0 bases, and 12 bases separated the two germline ends. The CDR3 loop spans 13 amino acids. CDR3 nucleotides: TGTGCCAGTCAAGGGGGAATGAACACTGAAGCTTTCTTT. It specifies CASQGGMNTEAFF.

The rearrangement links TRBV7-2 to TRBJ2-5; no clear D gene. Germline CDR1 reads SGHTA; CDR2 reads FQGNSA. Trimming left V 6 bases short and J 9 bases short, with 11 bases between. The CDR3 has 11 residues. This CDR3 is CASRVEESQYF. The CDR3 nucleotides are TGTGCCAGCAGAGTTGAGGAGTCCCAGTACTTC.

The chain combines TRBV9 with TRBJ1-4; possibly TRBD1 for D (6 bases). Trimming cost V 2 bases and J 0 bases, with 11 bases left between them. CDR3 size: 16 residues. The V gene's germline CDR1 is SGDLS and CDR2 YYNGEE. The DNA of the CDR3 is TGTGCCAGCAGCGTCGGGGGGCCTGCAACTAATGAAAAACTGTTTTTT. It codes for CASSVGGPATNEKLFF.

Notes on this clone: One end of the junction does not line up with germline, which may come from a read error. The chain recombines TRBV5-4 with TRBJ2-5, with TRBD2 matching over 8 bases. The CDR3 is 14 amino acids. The V gene's germline CDR1 is SGHNT and CDR2 YYREEE (reference sequence). Here the CDR3 reads CASRLGGGKETQYF. The CDR3 nucleotides read TGTGCCAGCAGGTTGGGCGGGGGGAAAGAGACCCAGTACTTC.

The rearrangement links TRBV29-1 to TRBJ1-4; D is uncertain. Trimming shortened V by 4 bases and J by 0 bases, and 12 bases separated the two germline ends. This CDR3 contains 15 residues. Germline V CDR1 and CDR2: SQVTM, ANQGSEA. DNA for the CDR3: TGCAGCGTTGGTTACAGAGCAGCAACTAATGAAAAACTGTTTTTT. It codes for CSVGYRAATNEKLFF.

This clone was counted between two and nine times. The gene calls are TRBV19 and TRBJ2-3; 11 bases align to TRBD2. V shed 6 bases and J 2 bases; nucleotides not matched to a gene: 4. Germline V CDR1 and CDR2: LNHDA, SQIVND (reference sequence). The CDR3 runs 15 residues. The CDR3 sequence: CASRTSGGLTDTQYF. The CDR3 DNA reads as TGTGCCAGTAGAACTAGCGGGGGCCTCACAGATACGCAGTATTTT.

In this sample, this clone turned up a few times. The gene calls are TRBV7-6 and TRBJ1-2; a possible D gene is TRBD1 (5 bases). The germline CDR1 and CDR2 sequences are SGHVS and FNYEAQ. The CDR3 is 14 residues long. V gave up 1 base and J gave up 7 bases, with 13 bases separating them. CDR3 amino acids: CASSLDPGMGGYTF. DNA for the CDR3: TGTGCCAGCAGCTTAGACCCAGGGATGGGTGGCTACACCTTC.

In its sample, this clone was seen a few times. The chain employs TRBV29-1 and TRBJ2-1; TRBD2 aligns across 10 bases. CDR1 is SQVTM, CDR2 ANQGSEA, per germline. CDR3 length equals 14 residues. With V trimmed by 4 bases and J by 8 bases, 8 bases remained unmatched. Here the CDR3 DNA reads TGCAGCGTTGTATGGCTAGCGGGAGCCTATGAGCAGTTCTTC. Encoded protein: CSVVWLAGAYEQFF.

This clone was seen only a few times. This rearrangement joins TRBV28 to TRBJ2-7; D is unresolved. The CDR3 loop spans 15 amino acids. Germline V CDR1 and CDR2: MDHEN, SYDVKM. V lost 6 bases and J 0 bases, leaving 15 bases between the germline ends. The CDR3 spells CASSSPLGISYEQYF. The CDR3 coding sequence is TGTGCCAGCAGCTCCCCCCTCGGTATCTCCTACGAGCAGTACTTC.

J is TRBJ2-1 and V is TRBV11-3; 12 bases fit TRBD2. This CDR3 spans 15 amino acids. In germline, CDR1 is SGHNT, CDR2 YENEEA. J was trimmed by 7 bases and V by 5 bases; bases with no gene match: 6. The CDR3 coding sequence is TGTGCCAGCAGCCCGACTAGCGGGAGTATGAATGAGCAGTTCTTC. It translates to CASSPTSGSMNEQFF.

The V call is TRBV6-4, the J call TRBJ1-2, with D unresolved. Germline V gene lookup returns CDR1 MRHNA and CDR2 SNTAGT. V gave up 0 bases and J gave up 6 bases, with 8 bases separating them. The CDR3 is 13 amino acids. The chain's CDR3 is CASSDSRGNGYTF. The CDR3 nucleotides read TGTGCCAGCAGTGACTCACGAGGGAATGGCTACACCTTC.

The chain carries TRBV2 and TRBJ2-2, with D possibly matching TRBD1 (6 bases). V was shortened by 6 bases and J by 6 bases, with 14 bases between the two germline ends. The CDR3 loop spans 14 amino acids. Germline V CDR1 and CDR2: SNHLY, FYNNEI. The CDR3 sequence: CASSRTGLAGELFF. The CDR3 DNA reads TGTGCCAGCAGCCGCACAGGGTTGGCCGGGGAGCTGTTTTTT.

This clone was found a few times. The chain carries TRBV9 and TRBJ2-2, with TRBD2 matching 7 bases. The CDR3 extends over 14 amino acids. The trim removed 4 bases at V and 3 bases at J, leaving 3 bases unmatched. Germline lookup yields CDR1 SGDLS and CDR2 YYNGEE. CDR3 bases: TGTGCCAGCAGCCTAGCGGACTACACCGGGGAGCTGTTTTTT. Protein sequence: CASSLADYTGELFF.

This clone has more than one count but fewer than ten. The genes are TRBV5-1 and TRBJ2-3; possibly TRBD1 for D (7 bases). Trimming removed 4 bases at V and 0 bases at J, with 12 bases between. The CDR3 totals 15 residues. Germline-derived CDR1 and CDR2 are SGHRS and YFSETQ. The CDR3 nucleotides are TGCGCCAGCAGCCAGGGGGGACAGAGCACAGATACGCAGTATTTT. Its protein is CASSQGGQSTDTQYF.

V gene TRBV4-1 combines with J gene TRBJ1-2; 7 bases are a match to TRBD1. The CDR3 spans 14 residues. Germline V lookup: CDR1 MGHRA, CDR2 YSYEKL. The V segment lost 0 bases and the J segment 8 bases; nucleotides outside the gene matches: 6. This CDR3 is CASSQDGQGEGYTF. The CDR3 nucleotides read TGCGCCAGCAGCCAAGATGGTCAGGGGGAAGGCTACACCTTC.

This clone was picked up a small number of times. The CDR3, as DNA: TGTGCCAGCAGTTACCGGGACTCAATATACTTGAAGCAGTATTTT. It is translated as CASSYRDSIYLKQYF. V is TRBV27 and J is TRBJ2-3, with D maybe TRBD2 (6 bases). The V gene's germline CDR1 is MNHEY and CDR2 SMNVEV (reference sequence). This CDR3 has 15 amino acids. V shed 4 bases and J shed 11 bases, with 22 bases lying between them.

This clone was counted a few times. This chain uses TRBV5-1 with TRBJ2-1, with a possible D match to TRBD2 (5 bases). The CDR3 spans 16 residues. CDR1 SGHRS and CDR2 YFSETQ come from the germline V gene. V lost 2 bases, J lost 0 bases, and 12 bases lay in between. The CDR3 region is CASSFRTPISYNEQFF. The CDR3 DNA is TGCGCCAGCAGCTTCCGGACTCCCATCTCCTACAATGAGCAGTTCTTC.

This clone was counted a few times. J is TRBJ2-1 and V is TRBV25-1; 9 bases are shared with TRBD2. The germline V gene has CDR1 MGHDK and CDR2 SYGVNS. The length of the CDR3 is 15 residues. The ends lost 1 base at V and 9 bases at J; junction bases unmatched: 7. The CDR3 loop is CASSELRGRAGEQFF. In nucleotides, the CDR3 is TGTGCCAGCAGTGAATTACGCGGGAGGGCCGGTGAGCAGTTCTTC.

The chain carries TRBV5-1 and TRBJ1-4; D is perhaps TRBD1 (5 bases). The germline V and J ends were trimmed by 2 bases and 5 bases, with 13 bases remaining between them. The CDR3 consists of 15 residues. CDR1 SGHRS and CDR2 YFSETQ come from the germline V gene. CDR3 DNA: TGCGCCAGCAGCTTTAGTAGACAGACGAATGAAAAACTGTTTTTT. Its protein product is CASSFSRQTNEKLFF.

The rearrangement links TRBV14 to TRBJ2-2; 12 nucleotides agree with TRBD2. Trimming at V came to 4 bases and at J to 6 bases, leaving 9 bases not matched to a gene. CDR1 is SGHDN, CDR2 FVKESK, per germline. The CDR3 extends over 17 amino acids. CDR3 region: CASSPYRTSGMAGELFF. The CDR3 DNA reads as TGTGCCAGCAGCCCCTACCGGACTAGCGGGATGGCCGGGGAGCTGTTTTTT.